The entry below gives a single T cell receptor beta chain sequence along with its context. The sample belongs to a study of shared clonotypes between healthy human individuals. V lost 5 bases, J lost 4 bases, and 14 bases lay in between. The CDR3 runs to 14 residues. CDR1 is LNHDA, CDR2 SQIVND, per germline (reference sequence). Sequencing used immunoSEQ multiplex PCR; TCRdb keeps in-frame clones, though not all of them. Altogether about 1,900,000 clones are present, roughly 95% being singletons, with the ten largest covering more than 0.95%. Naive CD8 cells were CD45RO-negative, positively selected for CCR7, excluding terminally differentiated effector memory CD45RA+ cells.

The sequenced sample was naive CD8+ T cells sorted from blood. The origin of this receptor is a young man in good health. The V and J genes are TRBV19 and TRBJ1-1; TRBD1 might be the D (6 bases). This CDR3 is CASSSRQAPTEAFF. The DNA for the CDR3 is TGTGCCAGTAGTTCGCGACAGGCCCCCACTGAAGCTTTCTTT.